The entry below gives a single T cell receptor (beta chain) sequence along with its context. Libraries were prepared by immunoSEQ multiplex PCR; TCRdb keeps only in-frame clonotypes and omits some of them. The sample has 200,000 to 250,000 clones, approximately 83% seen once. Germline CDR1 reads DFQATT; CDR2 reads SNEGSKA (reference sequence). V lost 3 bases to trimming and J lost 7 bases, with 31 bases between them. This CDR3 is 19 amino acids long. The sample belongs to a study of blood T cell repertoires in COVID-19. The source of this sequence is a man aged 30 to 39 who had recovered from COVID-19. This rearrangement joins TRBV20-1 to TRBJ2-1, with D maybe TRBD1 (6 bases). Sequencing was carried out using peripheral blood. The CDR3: CSASWIVWKRGSKGNEQFF. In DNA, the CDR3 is TGCAGTGCTAGTTGGATCGTTTGGAAAAGGGGGTCAAAGGGGAATGAGCAGTTCTTC.